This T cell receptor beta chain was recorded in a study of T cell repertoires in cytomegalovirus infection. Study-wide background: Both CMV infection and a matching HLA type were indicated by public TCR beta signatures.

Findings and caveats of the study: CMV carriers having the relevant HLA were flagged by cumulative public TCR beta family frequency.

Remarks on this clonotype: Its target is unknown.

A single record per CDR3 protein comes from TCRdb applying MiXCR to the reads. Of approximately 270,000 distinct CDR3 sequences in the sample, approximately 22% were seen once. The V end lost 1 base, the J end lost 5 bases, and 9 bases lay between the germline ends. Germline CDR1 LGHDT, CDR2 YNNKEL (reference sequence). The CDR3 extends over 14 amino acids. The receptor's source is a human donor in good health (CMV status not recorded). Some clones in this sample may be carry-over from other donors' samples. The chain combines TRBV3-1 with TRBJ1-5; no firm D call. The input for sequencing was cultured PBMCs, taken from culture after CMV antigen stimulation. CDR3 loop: CASSQGGRDQPQHF. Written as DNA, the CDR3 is TGTGCCAGCAGCCAAGGAGGGAGGGATCAGCCCCAGCATTTT.